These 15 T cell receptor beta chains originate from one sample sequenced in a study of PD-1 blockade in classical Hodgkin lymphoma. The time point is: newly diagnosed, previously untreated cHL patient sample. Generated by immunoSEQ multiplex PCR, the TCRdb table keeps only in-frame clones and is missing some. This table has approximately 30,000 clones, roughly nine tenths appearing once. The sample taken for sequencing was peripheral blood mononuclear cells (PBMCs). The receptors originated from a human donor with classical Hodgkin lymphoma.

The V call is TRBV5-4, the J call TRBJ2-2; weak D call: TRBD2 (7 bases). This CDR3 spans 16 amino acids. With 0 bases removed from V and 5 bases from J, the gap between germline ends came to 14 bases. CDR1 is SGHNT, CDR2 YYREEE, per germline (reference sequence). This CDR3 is CASSLAGGATTGELFF. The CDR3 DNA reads TGTGCCAGCAGCTTGGCGGGGGGCGCAACGACCGGGGAGCTGTTTTTT. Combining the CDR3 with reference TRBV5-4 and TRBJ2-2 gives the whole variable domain ETGVTQSPTHLIKTRGQQVTLRCSSQSGHNTVSWYQQALGQGPQFIFQYYREEENGRGNFPPRFSGLQFPNYSSELNVNALELDDSALYLCASSLAGGATTGELFFGEGSRLTVL.

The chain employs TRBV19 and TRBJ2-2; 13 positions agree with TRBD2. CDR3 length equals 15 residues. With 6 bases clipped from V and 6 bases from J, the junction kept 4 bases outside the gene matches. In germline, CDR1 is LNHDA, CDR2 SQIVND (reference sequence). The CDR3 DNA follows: TGTGCCAGTAGGAGGACTAGCGGGAGCTCCGGGGAGCTGTTTTTT. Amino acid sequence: CASRRTSGSSGELFF.

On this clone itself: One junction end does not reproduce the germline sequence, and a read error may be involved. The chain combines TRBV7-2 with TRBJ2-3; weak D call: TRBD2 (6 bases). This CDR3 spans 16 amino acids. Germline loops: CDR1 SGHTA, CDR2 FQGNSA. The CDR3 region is CASSLIADLSTGTQYF. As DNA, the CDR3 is TGTGCCAGCAGCTTAATAGCGGACCTTAGCACAGGTACGCAGTATTTT.

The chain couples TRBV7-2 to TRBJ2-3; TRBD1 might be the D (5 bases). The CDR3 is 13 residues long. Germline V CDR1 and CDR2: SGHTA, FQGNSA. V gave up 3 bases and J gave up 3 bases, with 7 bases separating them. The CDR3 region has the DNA TGTGCCAGCAGCTTTCAGGGTACAGATACGCAGTATTTT. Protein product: CASSFQGTDTQYF.

The CDR3 spells CAISDSATENTEAFF. The CDR3, as DNA: TGTGCCATCAGTGATTCAGCGACAGAGAACACTGAAGCTTTCTTT. This chain links TRBV10-3 with TRBJ1-1, with D possibly TRBD1 on 5 matching bases. This CDR3 contains 15 residues. Trimming left V 3 bases short and J 1 base short, with 12 bases between. In germline, CDR1 is ENHRY, CDR2 SYGVKD.

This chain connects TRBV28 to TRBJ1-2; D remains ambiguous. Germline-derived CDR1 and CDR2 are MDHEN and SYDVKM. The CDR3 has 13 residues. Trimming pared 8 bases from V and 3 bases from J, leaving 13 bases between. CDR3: CASATSRDYGYTF. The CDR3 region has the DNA TGTGCCAGCGCAACTTCCCGGGACTATGGCTACACCTTC.

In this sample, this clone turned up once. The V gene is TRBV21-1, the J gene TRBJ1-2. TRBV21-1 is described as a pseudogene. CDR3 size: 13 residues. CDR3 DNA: TGTGCCAGCAGCAAGGGCGGATTATGGGGCTACACCTTC. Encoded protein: CASSKGGLWGYTF.

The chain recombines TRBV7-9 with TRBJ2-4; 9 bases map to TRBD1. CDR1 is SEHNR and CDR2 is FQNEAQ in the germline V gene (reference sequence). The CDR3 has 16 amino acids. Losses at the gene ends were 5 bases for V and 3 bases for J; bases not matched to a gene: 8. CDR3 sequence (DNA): TGTGCCAGCAGCGAATGGACAGGGGCTAACAAAAACATTCAGTACTTC. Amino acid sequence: CASSEWTGANKNIQYF.

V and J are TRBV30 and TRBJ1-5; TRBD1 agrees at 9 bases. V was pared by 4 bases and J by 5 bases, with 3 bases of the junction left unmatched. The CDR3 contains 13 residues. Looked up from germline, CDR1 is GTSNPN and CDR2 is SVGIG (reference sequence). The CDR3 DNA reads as TGTGCCTGGAAAACAGGGGGCGATCAGCCCCAGCATTTT. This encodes CAWKTGGDQPQHF.

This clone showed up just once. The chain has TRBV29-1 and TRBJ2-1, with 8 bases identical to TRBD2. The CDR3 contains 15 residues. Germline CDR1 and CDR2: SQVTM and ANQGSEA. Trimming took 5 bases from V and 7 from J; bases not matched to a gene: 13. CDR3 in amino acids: CSVTRPGTRTNEQFF. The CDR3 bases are TGCAGCGTTACTAGACCCGGGACTAGAACGAATGAGCAGTTCTTC.

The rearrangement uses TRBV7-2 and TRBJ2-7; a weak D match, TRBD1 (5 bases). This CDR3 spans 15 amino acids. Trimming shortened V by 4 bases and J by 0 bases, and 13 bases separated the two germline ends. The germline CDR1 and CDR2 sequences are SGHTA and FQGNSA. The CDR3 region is CASSSRTGSSYEQYF. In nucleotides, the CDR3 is TGTGCCAGCAGCTCACGAACAGGCAGCTCCTACGAGCAGTACTTC. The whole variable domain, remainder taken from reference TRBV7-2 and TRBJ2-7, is GAGVSQSPSNKVTEKGKDVELRCDPISGHTALYWYRQSLGQGLEFLIYFQGNSAPDKSGLPSDRFSAERTGGSVSTLTIQRTQQEDSAVYLCASSSRTGSSYEQYFGPGTRLTVT.

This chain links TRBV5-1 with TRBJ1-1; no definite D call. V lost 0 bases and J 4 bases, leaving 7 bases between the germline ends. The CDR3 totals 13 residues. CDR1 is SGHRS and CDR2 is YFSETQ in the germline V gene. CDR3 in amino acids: CASSLGRGTEAFF. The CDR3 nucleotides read TGCGCCAGCAGCTTGGGAAGAGGCACTGAAGCTTTCTTT.

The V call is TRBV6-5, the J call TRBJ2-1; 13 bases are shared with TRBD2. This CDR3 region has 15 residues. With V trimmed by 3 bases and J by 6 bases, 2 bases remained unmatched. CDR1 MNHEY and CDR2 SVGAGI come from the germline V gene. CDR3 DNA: TGTGCCAGCAGTTATGGACTAGCGGGAGTCAATGAGCAGTTCTTC. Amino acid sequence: CASSYGLAGVNEQFF.

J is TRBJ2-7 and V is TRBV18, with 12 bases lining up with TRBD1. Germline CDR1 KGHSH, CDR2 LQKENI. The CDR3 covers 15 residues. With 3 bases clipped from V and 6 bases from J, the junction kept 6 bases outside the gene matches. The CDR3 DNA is TGTGCCAGCTCACCCGCGGGACAGGGGGCCCTCGAGCAGTACTTC. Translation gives CASSPAGQGALEQYF.

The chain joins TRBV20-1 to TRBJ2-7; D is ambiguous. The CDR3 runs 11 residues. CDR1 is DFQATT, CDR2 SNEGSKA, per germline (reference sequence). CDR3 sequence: CAQSLDHEQYF. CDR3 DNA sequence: TGCGCCCAGAGTCTAGATCACGAGCAGTACTTC.